These 3 T cell receptor beta chains originate from one sample sequenced in a study of T-cell reconstitution after alpha-beta-depleted transplantation in children. A TCRbeta library incorporating unique molecular identifiers was prepared. TCRdb used MiXCR to reprocess the PCR reads, holding one entry per CDR3 protein. The data show 65,000 to 75,000 distinct CDR3 sequences, with 4.9% seen just once and approximately 20% held by the top ten. The sequences come from PBMCs, mostly from graft donor cells, collected 180 days after TCRalphabeta/CD19-depleted stem cell transplant. The receptors were gathered from a boy less than two years old who had a stem cell transplant for acute myeloid leukemia, so the T cells may come from the graft donor.

This clonotype was found many times. CDR3 DNA sequence: TGCAGTGTGGCGACAGGGCATTCCCGGCCCCTCCACTTT. This sequence encodes CSVATGHSRPLHF. This chain links TRBV20-1 with TRBJ1-6; TRBD1 matches 7 bases. V was clipped by 7 bases and J by 13 bases; unmatched bases: 13. Germline V gene data show CDR1 as DFQATT and CDR2 as SNEGSKA (reference sequence). The CDR3 length is 13 residues.

This clonotype has a count of ten or more. This sequence joins TRBV15 and TRBJ2-5; 7 nucleotides agree with TRBD1. The trim removed 3 bases at V and 1 base at J, leaving 5 bases unmatched. CDR1 is LNHNV and CDR2 is YYDKDF in the germline V gene (reference sequence). CDR3 length: 15 residues. Here the CDR3 reads CATSRGDSLQETQYF. CDR3 sequence (DNA): TGTGCCACCAGCAGGGGGGACAGCCTCCAAGAGACCCAGTACTTC.

This clonotype was seen repeatedly, ten times or more. The chain employs TRBV19 and TRBJ2-6; possibly TRBD1 for D (5 bases). V was cut by 7 bases and J by 2 bases, with 12 bases left in between. This CDR3 spans 15 amino acids. Germline CDR1 reads LNHDA; CDR2 reads SQIVND (reference sequence). The chain's CDR3 is CASIIREPGANVLTF. In DNA, the CDR3 is TGTGCCAGTATTATCAGGGAACCTGGGGCCAACGTCCTGACTTTC.